The 9 T cell receptor beta chains below were found in one sample sequenced in a study of T cells in Graves' hyperthyroidism and ophthalmopathy. Amplification targeted TCR beta CDR3 regions from RNA transcripts. The HTBI primer set drove a first-round RT-PCR of the TCR CDR3. MiXCR, applied by TCRdb to the multiplex PCR reads, yields one record per CDR3 protein. The table lists almost 500,000 distinct CDR3 sequences, less than 25% of them singletons. The sequenced material came from blood. These receptors came from a woman aged 70-85 years with Graves' ophthalmopathy.

This chain connects TRBV15 to TRBJ2-3; TRBD1 might be the D (6 bases). Germline CDR1 and CDR2: LNHNV and YYDKDF (reference sequence). V was pared by 3 bases and J by 0 bases, with 16 bases between. The CDR3 is 17 amino acids. The CDR3 reads CATSRNQGMASTDTQYF. As DNA, the CDR3 is TGTGCCACCAGCAGGAACCAGGGGATGGCTAGCACAGATACGCAGTATTTT.

This clonotype was seen ten or more times. The V and J genes are TRBV11-3 and TRBJ2-7, with 9 nucleotides matching TRBD2. The CDR3 covers 17 residues. Germline V gene sequence: CDR1 SGHNT, CDR2 YENEEA. With V trimmed by 4 bases and J by 3 bases, 13 bases remained unmatched. The CDR3 spells CASSSTGLAGDHYEQYF. CDR3 in DNA: TGTGCCAGCAGCTCCACCGGTTTAGCGGGAGATCACTACGAGCAGTACTTC. Full variable domain (remainder filled in from reference TRBV11-3 and TRBJ2-7): EAGVVQSPRYKIIEKKQPVAFWCNPISGHNTLYWYLQNLGQGPELLIRYENEEAVDDSQLPKDRFSAERLKGVDSTLKIQPAELGDSAVYLCASSSTGLAGDHYEQYFGPGTRLTVT.

The chain has TRBV20-1 and TRBJ1-2, with unresolved D. The V end was cut by 7 bases, the J end by 5 bases, with 14 bases between. The CDR3 extends over 12 amino acids. The germline gives CDR1 DFQATT, CDR2 SNEGSKA (reference sequence). CDR3 in amino acids: CSGARPTYGYTF. CDR3 in DNA: TGCAGTGGGGCCCGCCCCACTTATGGCTACACCTTC.

Of note for this clonotype: A much larger clone is a single base away; this may be a read error. This rearrangement joins TRBV3-1 to TRBJ2-1, with 9 bases fitting TRBD2. The DNA end lines up better with TRBJ2-7; the J call may be wrong. The CDR3 consists of 16 residues. In germline, CDR1 is LGHDT, CDR2 YNNKEL (reference sequence). CDR3 in amino acids: CASSRGLAGTGNEQYF. The CDR3 DNA is TGTGCCAGCAGCCGCGGCCTAGCGGGAACTGGGAATGAGCAGTACTTC.

In this sample, this clonotype turned up many times. The V gene is TRBV7-2, the J gene TRBJ2-5; TRBD2 aligns across 10 bases. The length of the CDR3 is 15 residues. Germline V gene data show CDR1 as SGHTA and CDR2 as FQGNSA. V dropped 6 bases and J dropped 4; count of bases not matched to a gene: 8. This CDR3 is CASSRLAGPRETQYF. In DNA, the CDR3 is TGTGCCAGCAGTCGACTAGCGGGCCCGAGAGAGACCCAGTACTTC.

The chain couples TRBV19 to TRBJ1-1, with TRBD1 identical over 8 bases. V shed 6 bases, J shed 0 bases, and the junction held 3 bases outside the gene matches. This CDR3 region has 14 residues. Per the germline V gene, CDR1 is LNHDA and CDR2 is SQIVND (reference sequence). CDR3 sequence: CASRGQEMNTEAFF. As DNA, the CDR3 is TGTGCCAGTAGGGGACAGGAGATGAACACTGAAGCTTTCTTT.

This clonotype was counted at least ten times. The rearrangement joins TRBV28 to TRBJ1-5; TRBD1 is a possible D gene (6 bases). The CDR3 loop spans 13 amino acids. The ends were cut back, 7 bases at V and 13 bases at J, with 20 bases in the middle. Germline V CDR1 and CDR2: MDHEN, SYDVKM. In nucleotides, the CDR3 is TGTGCCAGCACCCCGAGGGTCCCGGGACATCAGCATTTT. This encodes CASTPRVPGHQHF.

The sample holds a few counts of this clonotype. Given a much more abundant clone one base away, this may be a read error. The chain carries TRBV20-1 and TRBJ2-3; the D gene is possibly TRBD2 (6 bases). Germline V lookup: CDR1 DFQATT, CDR2 SNEGSKA (reference sequence). The V gene lost 5 bases and the J gene lost 4 bases, with 16 bases spanning the gap. CDR3 size: 14 residues. CDR3 sequence (DNA): TGCAGTGCTGCCGGGGCTAGCGTCGCAGATACGCAGTATTTT. This gives the protein CSAAGASVADTQYF.

This chain uses TRBV20-1 with TRBJ1-4, with unresolved D. This CDR3 is built from 14 residues. CDR1 is DFQATT and CDR2 is SNEGSKA in the germline V gene (reference sequence). Trimming removed 0 bases from V and 5 bases from J, with 10 bases in between. The CDR3 DNA follows: TGCAGTGCTAGAGATCTTAAGAACAATGAAAAACTGTTTTTT. The encoded protein is CSARDLKNNEKLFF.